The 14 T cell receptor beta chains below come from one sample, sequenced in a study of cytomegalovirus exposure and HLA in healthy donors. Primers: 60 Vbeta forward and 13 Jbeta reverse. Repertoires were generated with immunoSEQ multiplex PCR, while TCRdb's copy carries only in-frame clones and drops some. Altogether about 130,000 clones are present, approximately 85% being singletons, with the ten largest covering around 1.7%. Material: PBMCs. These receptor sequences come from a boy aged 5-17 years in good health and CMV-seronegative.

The CDR3 DNA sequence: TGCAGCGTTGTAGGGGATAGTGAAAAACTGTTTTTT. Its protein product is CSVVGDSEKLFF. The chain joins TRBV29-1 to TRBJ1-4; D perhaps matches TRBD1 (5 bases). Germline values: CDR1 SQVTM, CDR2 ANQGSEA. Between the trimmed V and J ends, which lost 4 bases and 7 bases, there was a span of 10 bases. The CDR3 covers 12 residues.

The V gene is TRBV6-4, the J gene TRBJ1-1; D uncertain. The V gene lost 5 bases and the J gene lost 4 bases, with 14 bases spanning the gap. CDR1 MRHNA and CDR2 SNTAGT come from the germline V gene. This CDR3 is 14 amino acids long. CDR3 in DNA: TGTGCCAGCAGTAGAGAGGGAGGAACCACTGAAGCTTTCTTT. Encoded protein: CASSREGGTTEAFF.

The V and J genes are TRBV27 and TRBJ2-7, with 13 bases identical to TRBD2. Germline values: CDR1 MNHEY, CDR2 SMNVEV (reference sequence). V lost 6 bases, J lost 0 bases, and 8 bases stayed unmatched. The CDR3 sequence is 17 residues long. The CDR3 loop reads CASRGLAGSRPSYEQYF. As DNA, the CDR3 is TGTGCCAGCAGGGGACTAGCGGGGTCCCGTCCCTCCTACGAGCAGTACTTC.

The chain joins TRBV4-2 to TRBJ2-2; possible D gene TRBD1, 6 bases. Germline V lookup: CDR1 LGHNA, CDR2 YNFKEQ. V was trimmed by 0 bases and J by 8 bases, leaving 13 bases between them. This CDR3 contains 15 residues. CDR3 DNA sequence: TGTGCCAGCAGCCAAGATCAGGGGTTATCGGGGGAGCTGTTTTTT. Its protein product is CASSQDQGLSGELFF.

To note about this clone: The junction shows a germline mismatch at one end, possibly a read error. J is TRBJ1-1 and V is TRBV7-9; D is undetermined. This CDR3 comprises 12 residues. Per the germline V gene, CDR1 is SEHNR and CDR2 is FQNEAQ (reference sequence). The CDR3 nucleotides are TGTTCCAGCAGCTTCGGCGGCACTGAAGCTTTCTTT. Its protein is CSSSFGGTEAFF.

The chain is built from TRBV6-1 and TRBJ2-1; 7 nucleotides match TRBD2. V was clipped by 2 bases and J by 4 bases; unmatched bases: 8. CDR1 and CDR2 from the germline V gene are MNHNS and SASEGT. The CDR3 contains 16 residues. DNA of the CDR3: TGTGCCAGCAGTGAACTCGGGGGGTCCCAATACAATGAGCAGTTCTTC. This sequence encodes CASSELGGSQYNEQFF.

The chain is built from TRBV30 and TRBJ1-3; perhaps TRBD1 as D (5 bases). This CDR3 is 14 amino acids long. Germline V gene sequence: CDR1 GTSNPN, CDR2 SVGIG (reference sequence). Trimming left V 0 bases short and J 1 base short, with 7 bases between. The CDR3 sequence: CAWSVGTSGNTIYF. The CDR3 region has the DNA TGTGCCTGGAGTGTAGGGACTTCTGGAAACACCATATATTTT.

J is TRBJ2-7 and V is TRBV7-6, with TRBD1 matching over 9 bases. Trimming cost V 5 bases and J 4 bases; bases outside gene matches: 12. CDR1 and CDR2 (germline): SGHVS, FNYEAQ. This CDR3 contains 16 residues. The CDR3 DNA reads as TGTGCCAGCAGCAAAGATCCCGGGACAGGGCGGTACGAGCAGTACTTC. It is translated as CASSKDPGTGRYEQYF.

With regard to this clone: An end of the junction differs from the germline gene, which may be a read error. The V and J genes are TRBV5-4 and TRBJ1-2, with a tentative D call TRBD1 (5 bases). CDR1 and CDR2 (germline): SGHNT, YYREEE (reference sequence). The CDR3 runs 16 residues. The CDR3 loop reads CASSFEGAWSNYGYPF. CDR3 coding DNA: TGTGCCAGCAGCTTTGAAGGGGCCTGGAGTAACTATGGCTACCCCTTC. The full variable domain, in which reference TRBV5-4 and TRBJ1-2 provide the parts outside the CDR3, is ETGVTQSPTHLIKTRGQQVTLRCSSQSGHNTVSWYQQALGQGPQFIFQYYREEENGRGNFPPRFSGLQFPNYSSELNVNALELDDSALYLCASSFEGAWSNYGYPFGSGTRLTVV.

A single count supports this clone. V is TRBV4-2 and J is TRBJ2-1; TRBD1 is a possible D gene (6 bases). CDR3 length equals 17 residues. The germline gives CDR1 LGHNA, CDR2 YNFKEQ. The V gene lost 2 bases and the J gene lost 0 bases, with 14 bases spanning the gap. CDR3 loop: CASSQIQGLSSYNEQFF. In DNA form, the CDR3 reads TGTGCCAGCAGCCAAATACAGGGCTTGAGCTCCTACAATGAGCAGTTCTTC.

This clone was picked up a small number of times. The CDR3 DNA reads TGCGCCAGCAGTCGAGAGGTCGCCAGGAACACTGAAGCTTTCTTT. Amino acids: CASSREVARNTEAFF. The chain uses TRBV5-1 and TRBJ1-1; D call uncertain. CDR1 is SGHRS and CDR2 is YFSETQ in the germline V gene. CDR3 length: 15 amino acids. Trimming left V 5 bases short and J 1 base short, with 15 bases between.

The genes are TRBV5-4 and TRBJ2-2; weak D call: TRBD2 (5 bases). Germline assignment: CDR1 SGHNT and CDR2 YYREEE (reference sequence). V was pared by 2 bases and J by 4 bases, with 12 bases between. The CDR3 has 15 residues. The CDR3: CASSFDMSGTGELFF. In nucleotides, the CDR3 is TGTGCCAGCAGCTTCGACATGAGCGGCACCGGGGAGCTGTTTTTT. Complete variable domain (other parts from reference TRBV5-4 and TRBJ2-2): ETGVTQSPTHLIKTRGQQVTLRCSSQSGHNTVSWYQQALGQGPQFIFQYYREEENGRGNFPPRFSGLQFPNYSSELNVNALELDDSALYLCASSFDMSGTGELFFGEGSRLTVL.

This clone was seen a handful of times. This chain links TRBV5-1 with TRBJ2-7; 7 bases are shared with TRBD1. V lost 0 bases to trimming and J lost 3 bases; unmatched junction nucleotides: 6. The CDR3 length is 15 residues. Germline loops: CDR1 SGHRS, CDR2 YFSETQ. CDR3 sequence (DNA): TGCGCCAGCAGCTTGGCCGGGACAGATTACTACGAGCAGTACTTC. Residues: CASSLAGTDYYEQYF.

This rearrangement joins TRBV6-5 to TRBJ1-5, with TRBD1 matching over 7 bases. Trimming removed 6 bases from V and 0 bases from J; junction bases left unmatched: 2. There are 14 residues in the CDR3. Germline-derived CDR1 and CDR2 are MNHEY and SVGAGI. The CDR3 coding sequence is TGTGCCAGCAGGCGGACAGGTAGCAATCAGCCCCAGCATTTT. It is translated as CASRRTGSNQPQHF.